This is a list of T cell receptor beta chains from one sample in a study of cytomegalovirus exposure and HLA in healthy donors. Produced via immunoSEQ multiplex PCR; TCRdb's table is partial and in-frame only. The table includes some 180,000 clones, roughly 79% detected once. The sample consisted of PBMCs. The receptors originated from a male donor in good health and CMV-seronegative. CDR3s include the opening cysteine and the closing phenylalanine or tryptophan. Each record gives: clone size, D gene, V gene, J gene, CDR3 protein, CDR3 DNA. The D gene is left open where the match is weak. Some rows mark clone size as missing; the rest say once, few, many or name a class of expanded clone.

.,.,TRBV9,TRBJ2-1,CASSPAGTFYNEQFF,TGTGCCAGCAGCCCAGCCGGGACTTTTTACAATGAGCAGTTCTTC
once,.,TRBV6-6,TRBJ1-2,CASSPLRGSGGYTF,TGTGCCAGCAGTCCATTAAGAGGGTCCGGAGGCTACACCTTC
few,.,TRBV27,TRBJ2-7,CASSLGPGEGYEQYF,TGTGCCAGCAGTCTCGGTCCGGGAGAGGGCTACGAGCAGTACTTC
few,.,TRBV9,TRBJ1-1,CASTPGRGGINTEAFF,TGTGCCAGCACTCCTGGTCGGGGAGGAATTAACACTGAAGCTTTCTTT
.,.,TRBV13,TRBJ2-3,CASSSSSGAVTDTQYF,TGTGCCAGCAGCTCTTCCAGCGGAGCCGTCACAGATACGCAGTATTTT
.,.,TRBV28,TRBJ1-2,CASSTLRGGLRYGYTF,TGTGCCAGCAGTACCCTTCGGGGGGGGCTGCGCTATGGCTACACCTTC
.,TRBD1,TRBV27,TRBJ1-6,CASRTTGVSSYNSPLHF,TGTGCCAGCCGCACCACAGGGGTGAGCTCCTATAATTCACCCCTCCACTTT
.,.,TRBV6-5,TRBJ2-5,CATSTGVGGTQYF,TGTGCCACATCGACAGGCGTAGGTGGGACCCAGTACTTC
.,TRBD2,TRBV4-3,TRBJ2-7,CASSQDRASGRPGYEQYF,TGCGCCAGCAGCCAAGATAGGGCTAGCGGGAGGCCCGGGTACGAGCAGTACTTC
.,TRBD1,TRBV28,TRBJ1-2,CASSSPDRADYGYTF,TGTGCCAGCAGTTCCCCGGACAGGGCTGACTATGGCTACACCTTC
.,.,TRBV6-1,TRBJ1-2,CASRVGGADGYTF,TGTGCCAGCAGGGTAGGGGGAGCCGATGGCTACACCTTC
few,TRBD1,TRBV30,TRBJ2-1,CAWSRDRAGNEQFF,TGTGCCTGGAGCCGGGACAGGGCAGGCAATGAGCAGTTCTTC
few,.,TRBV6-1,TRBJ1-1,CASSGTLGAFF,TGTGCCAGCAGCGGGACTTTGGGGGCTTTCTTT
.,.,TRBV20-1,TRBJ1-2,CSEAGAYGYTF,TGCAGTGAGGCGGGGGCCTATGGCTACACCTTC
few,.,TRBV7-9,TRBJ2-7,CASSLSGYEQYF,TGTGCCAGCAGCTTAAGCGGCTACGAGCAGTACTTC
.,.,TRBV29-1,TRBJ1-1,CSVPGLATEAFF,TGCAGCGTCCCCGGACTGGCCACTGAAGCTTTCTTT